Listed below are T cell receptor beta chains from one sample, sequenced in a study of cytomegalovirus exposure and HLA in healthy donors. TCRdb's copy holds only in-frame clones and misses some; the assay was immunoSEQ multiplex PCR. The profile shows 200,000 to 300,000 clones, just under 85% of them singletons. The sequenced sample consisted of PBMCs. Source of these receptors: a middle-aged woman in good health and CMV-seropositive. Each CDR3 is given without its conserved first and last residue. A D gene is named only where the DNA matches it firmly.

V	length	J	D	CDR3
TRBV7-2	13	TRBJ1-5	NA	ASSLGGYSNQPQH
TRBV19	13	TRBJ1-1	NA	ASSMGRNVLAEAF
TRBV5-1	13	TRBJ2-7	TRBD1	ASRMIPGQGYEQY
TRBV19	13	TRBJ1-5	TRBD1	ASRGGTGGGQPQH
TRBV11-2	11	TRBJ2-2	NA	ASSLSHTGELF
TRBV30	13	TRBJ2-3	NA	AWSPLALHTDTQY
TRBV30	12	TRBJ2-1	TRBD1	AWSVGQGHNEQF
TRBV29-1	10	TRBJ1-1	TRBD1	SARQGITEAF
TRBV4-3	14	TRBJ1-6	NA	ASSQGTANYNSPLH
TRBV19	15	TRBJ1-2	NA	ASSIVPVSGPNYGYT
TRBV28	12	TRBJ2-7	TRBD2	ASHRTSGSYEQY
TRBV7-2	13	TRBJ2-3	TRBD2	ASSLQAGNTDTQY
TRBV19	11	TRBJ1-2	NA	ASSPGQNYGYT
TRBV15	16	TRBJ2-3	TRBD2	ATSRGGSGGSWVDTQY
TRBV6-5	11	TRBJ2-5	TRBD1	AARDRGSETQY
TRBV19	12	TRBJ2-2	TRBD1	ASSTDRGTGELF
TRBV30	13	TRBJ1-2	TRBD1	AWSPMTGPFGGYT
TRBV7-9	13	TRBJ2-7	NA	ASSSQGDVTYEQY
TRBV10-3	11	TRBJ1-2	NA	AITGDSAHGYT
TRBV5-1	13	TRBJ1-1	TRBD1	ASSSTGGTDTEAF
TRBV30	12	TRBJ1-4	TRBD1	AWSEGAANEKLF
TRBV11-3	11	TRBJ2-1	NA	ASSQRTFGSPF
TRBV4-2	13	NA	NA	ASSQDPGRLYEQY